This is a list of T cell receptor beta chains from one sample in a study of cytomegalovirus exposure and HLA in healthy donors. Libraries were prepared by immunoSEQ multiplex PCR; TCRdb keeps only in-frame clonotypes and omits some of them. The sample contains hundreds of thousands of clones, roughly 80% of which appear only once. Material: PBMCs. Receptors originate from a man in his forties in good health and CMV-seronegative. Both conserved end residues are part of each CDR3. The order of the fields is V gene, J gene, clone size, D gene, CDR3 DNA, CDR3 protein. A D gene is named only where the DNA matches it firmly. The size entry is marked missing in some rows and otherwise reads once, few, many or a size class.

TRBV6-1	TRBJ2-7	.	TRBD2	TGTGCCAGCACCGAAGGGACTAGCGGCTACGAGCAGTACTTC	CASTEGTSGYEQYF
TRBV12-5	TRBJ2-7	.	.	TGTGCTAGTGGCCTGACAGGAGGAGAGCAGTACTTC	CASGLTGGEQYF
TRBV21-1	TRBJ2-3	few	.	TGTGCCAGCAGCAAAGGGACTAGCGGGAGTTCAGATACGCAGTATTTT	CASSKGTSGSSDTQYF
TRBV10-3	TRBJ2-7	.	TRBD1	TGTGCCATCAGGCTCGGGACAGGGGTTTTCGAGCAGTACTTC	CAIRLGTGVFEQYF
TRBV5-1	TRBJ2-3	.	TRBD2	TGCGCCAGCAGCCTAACAAAAGCGGGGGGGATAGATACGCAGTATTTT	CASSLTKAGGIDTQYF
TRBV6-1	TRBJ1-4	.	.	TGTGCCAGCAGTCACCGGGACATCGGTCTTGCACTGTTTTTT	CASSHRDIGLALFF
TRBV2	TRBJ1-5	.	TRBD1	TGTGCCAGCAACAGACAGGGTCAGCCCCAGCATTTT	CASNRQGQPQHF
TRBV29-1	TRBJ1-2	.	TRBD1	TGCAGCGTGGGGACAGGGACTGGCTATGGCTACACCTTC	CSVGTGTGYGYTF
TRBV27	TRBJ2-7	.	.	TGTGCCAGCAGTTTTCTTCCCCCCCCGGCAGGGCGGTACGAGCAGTACTTC	CASSFLPPPAGRYEQYF
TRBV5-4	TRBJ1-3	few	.	TGTGCCAGCAGCTCCCGGTCGGGAGGAAACACCATATATTTT	CASSSRSGGNTIYF
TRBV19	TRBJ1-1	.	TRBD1	TGTGCCAGTAGTATAAGGACAGGGGGCGCGAACACTGAAGCTTTCTTT	CASSIRTGGANTEAFF
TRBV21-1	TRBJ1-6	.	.	TGTGCCAGCAGCAACCCCCTGAGACTTTCTGCTTTGAGCTCCTATAATTCACCCCTCCACTTT	CASSNPLRLSALSSYNSPLHF
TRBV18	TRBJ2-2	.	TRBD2	TGTGCCAGCTCACGGGCTAGCGGGAGTTCCGGGGAGCTGTTTTTT	CASSRASGSSGELFF
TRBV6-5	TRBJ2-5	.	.	TGTGCCAGCTCGACAGGGAGGTTTCGAGAGACCCAGTACTTC	CASSTGRFRETQYF
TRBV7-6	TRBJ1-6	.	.	TGTGCCAGCAGCTTATCCTGGAGTCGATCCTATAATTCACCCCTCCACTTT	CASSLSWSRSYNSPLHF
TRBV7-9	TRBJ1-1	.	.	TGTGCCAGCTGTCGTTCTCATCTAAACACTGAAGCTTTCTTT	CASCRSHLNTEAFF
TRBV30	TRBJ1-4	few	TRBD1	TGTGCCTGGACCTCCGGGACAGGGGTAACGGATGAAAAACTGTTTTTT	CAWTSGTGVTDEKLFF
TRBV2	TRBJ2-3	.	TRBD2	TGTGCCAGCAGGCGAGCGGGGCCCACAGATACGAAGTATTTT	CASRRAGPTDTKYF
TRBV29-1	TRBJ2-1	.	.	TGCAGCGTAGACAACAGGCTTAGCTCCTACAATGAGCAGTTCTTC	CSVDNRLSSYNEQFF
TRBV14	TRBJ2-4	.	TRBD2	TGTGCCAGCAGCCAAGGGCCGGGGGGGCAAAACATTCAGTACTTC	CASSQGPGGQNIQYF
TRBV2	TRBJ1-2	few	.	TGTGCCAGCAGCTTACAGGGTCTGGATGGCTACACCTTC	CASSLQGLDGYTF
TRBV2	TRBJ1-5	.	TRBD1	TGTGCCAGCACTAGTGACAGGGGTAATAATCAGCCCCAGCATTTT	CASTSDRGNNQPQHF
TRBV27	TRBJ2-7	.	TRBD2	TGTGCCAGCAGTTTCGGGGGGAACTCCTACGAGCAGTACTTC	CASSFGGNSYEQYF
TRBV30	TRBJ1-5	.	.	TGTGCCTGGAGTAGGACAGAAAATCAGCCCCAGCATTTT	CAWSRTENQPQHF
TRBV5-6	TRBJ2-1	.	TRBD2	TGTGCCAGCAGCTTGGGGGGGGGATTCTACAATGAGCAGTTCTTC	CASSLGGGFYNEQFF
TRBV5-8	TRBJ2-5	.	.	TGTGCCAGCAGCCCGGACTTGCGGCAAGAGACCCAGTACTTC	CASSPDLRQETQYF
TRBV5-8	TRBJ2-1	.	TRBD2	TGTGCCAGCAGCCCAGAAACTCGACTAGCGGGGGGGACTTACAATGAGCAGTTCTTC	CASSPETRLAGGTYNEQFF
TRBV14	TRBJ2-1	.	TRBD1	TGTGCCAGCAGCCAACGACAGGGTACGACGGGATTCTTC	CASSQRQGTTGFF
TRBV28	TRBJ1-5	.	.	TGTGCCAGCACCGTATCCTCAGGACTTTGGGGGCCCCAGCATTTT	CASTVSSGLWGPQHF
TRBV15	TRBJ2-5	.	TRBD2	TGTGCCACCAGCAGGGGGGGGAGCGTTGAGACCCAGTACTTC	CATSRGGSVETQYF
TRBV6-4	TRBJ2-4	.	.	TGTGCCAGCAGTGTTAACCCAGGGGACATTCAGTACTTC	CASSVNPGDIQYF
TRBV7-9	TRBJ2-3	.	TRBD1	TGTGCCAGCAGCTATCGGGACAGAGACACAGATACGCAGTATTTT	CASSYRDRDTDTQYF
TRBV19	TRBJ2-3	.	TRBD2	TGTGCCAGTAGTTCCGGACTAGCGGGGGGGGCAGTAGATACGCAGTATTTT	CASSSGLAGGAVDTQYF
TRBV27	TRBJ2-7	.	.	TGTGCCAGCAGCTTAAGGGGGGAGCAGTACTTC	CASSLRGEQYF
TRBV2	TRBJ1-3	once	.	TGTGCCAGCAGCGAGGGAGGAGTCCTCTCTGGAAACACCATATATTTT	CASSEGGVLSGNTIYF
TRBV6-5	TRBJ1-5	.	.	TGTGCCAGCAGGGACAGATTCAATCAGCCCCAGCATTTT	CASRDRFNQPQHF
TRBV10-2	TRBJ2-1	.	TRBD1	TGCGCCAGCAGCCTAGGGGGCCCCTACAATGAGCAGTTCTTC	CASSLGGPYNEQFF
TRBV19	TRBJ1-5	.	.	TGTGCCAGTAGTAAACAGGGTTATCAGCCCCAGCATTTT	CASSKQGYQPQHF
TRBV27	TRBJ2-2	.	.	TGTGCCAGCAGTTTAGTCAGGGTACTGAACACCGGGGAGCTGTTTTTT	CASSLVRVLNTGELFF
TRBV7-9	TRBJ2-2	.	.	TGTGCCATCCTCCCGGGGGAGGTCAATCGGAACACCGGGGAGCTGTTTTTT	CAILPGEVNRNTGELFF
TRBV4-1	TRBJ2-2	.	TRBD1	TGCGCCAGCAGCCCTCGTGAGACAGGGGTAAACACCGGGGAGCTGTTTTTT	CASSPRETGVNTGELFF
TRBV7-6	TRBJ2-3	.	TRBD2	TGTGCCAGCAGCTCCCTGACTGGCGGGGGGGCCGTTACGCAGTATTTT	CASSSLTGGGAVTQYF
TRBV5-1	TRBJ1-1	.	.	TGCGCCAGCAGCTTGCTTGATACAGGGTTGAACACTGAAGCTTTCTTT	CASSLLDTGLNTEAFF
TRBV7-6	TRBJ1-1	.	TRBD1	TGTGCCAGCAGCCCTGATTTTACAGGGGGAGCTTTCTTT	CASSPDFTGGAFF
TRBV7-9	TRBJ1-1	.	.	TGTGCCAGCAGCTTAGCGCAGGGGCTCGACACTGAAGCTTTCTTT	CASSLAQGLDTEAFF
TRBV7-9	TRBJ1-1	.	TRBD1	TGTGCCAGCAGCTTGACAGGGGGCACTGAAGCTTTCTTT	CASSLTGGTEAFF
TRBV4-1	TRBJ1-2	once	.	TGCGCCAGCAGCCCCTATATGGACTATGGCTACACCTTC	CASSPYMDYGYTF
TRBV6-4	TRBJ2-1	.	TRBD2	TGTGCCAGCAGTGACTCCCGGGAGGCCGATGAGCAGTTCTTC	CASSDSREADEQFF
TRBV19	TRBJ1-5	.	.	TGTGCCGGACAGACTCAGCCCCAGCATTTT	CAGQTQPQHF
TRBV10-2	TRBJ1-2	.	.	TGCGCCAGCAGTGACGGAGGAGGCTACACCTTC	CASSDGGGYTF
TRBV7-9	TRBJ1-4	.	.	TGTGCCAGCAGCCCAATGACGGGAAAACTGTTTTTT	CASSPMTGKLFF